One and the same sample provided the 26 T cell receptor beta chains below, sequenced in a study of molecular identifiers for immune sequencing clone quantification. TCRdb reanalysed the PCR reads using MiXCR and keeps one entry per CDR3 protein. The sample consists of over 550,000 distinct CDR3 sequences, about 25% of them appearing once. The sample comprised naive CD8+ T cells from blood, with Jurkat cell RNA spiked in. Documented subset: FACS-sorted CD8+CD4-CCR7+CD45RA+ naive T cells. The receptors originated from a human donor in good health. Some libraries in this study had Jurkat cell RNA spiked in.

The rearrangement links TRBV9 to TRBJ2-7; 7 nucleotides agree with TRBD1. Trimming took 0 bases from V and 3 from J; bases not matched to a gene: 6. Germline V gene data show CDR1 as SGDLS and CDR2 as YYNGEE. The CDR3 runs to 15 residues. The CDR3 loop is CASSVATGDFYEQYF. The CDR3 coding sequence is TGTGCCAGCAGCGTAGCTACAGGGGATTTCTACGAGCAGTACTTC.

This clonotype has ten or more counts. The gene calls are TRBV27 and TRBJ1-5, with D uncertain. The CDR3 has 14 amino acids. Between the trimmed V and J ends, which lost 5 bases and 7 bases, there was a span of 15 bases. The germline V gene has CDR1 MNHEY and CDR2 SMNVEV (reference sequence). In nucleotides, the CDR3 is TGTGCCAGCAGTCCCTCGTGGCCGAACCAGCCCCAGCATTTT. Amino acid sequence: CASSPSWPNQPQHF.

This clonotype was counted between two and nine times. At one end, the junction sequence differs from germline, possibly due to a read error. The chain uses TRBV5-1 and TRBJ2-7; tentative D call: TRBD2 (5 bases). Germline V CDR1 and CDR2: SGHRS, YFSETQ. The CDR3 runs 11 residues. The CDR3 spells CASSSQEERYF. The DNA for the CDR3 is TGCGCCAGCAGCTCCCAGGAGGAGCGGTACTTC.

This chain links TRBV2 with TRBJ2-2, with D unclear. Trimming shortened V by 6 bases and J by 6 bases, and 11 bases separated the two germline ends. Germline lookup yields CDR1 SNHLY and CDR2 FYNNEI. CDR3 length: 13 residues. The chain's CDR3 is CASRMDYSGELFF. In nucleotides, the CDR3 is TGTGCCAGCAGGATGGATTATTCCGGGGAGCTGTTTTTT.

A remark on this clonotype: One junction end does not reproduce the germline sequence, and a read error may be involved. The genes are TRBV4-3 and TRBJ2-7, with D unclear. The CDR3 totals 14 residues. Per the germline V gene, CDR1 is LGHNA and CDR2 is YSLEER. The CDR3 DNA reads TGCGCCAGCAGCCAAGTCCGCGGCTCCTCCGAGCAGTACTTC. Translation: CASSQVRGSSEQYF.

This clonotype appeared a few times. V and J are TRBV5-4 and TRBJ1-2, with 9 positions matching TRBD1. The CDR3 extends over 15 amino acids. J was trimmed by 5 bases and V by 4 bases; bases with no gene match: 9. CDR1 is SGHNT, CDR2 YYREEE, per germline (reference sequence). CDR3 nucleotide sequence: TGTGCCAGCAGCGTGGGCCGACAGGGGGGATATGGCTACACCTTC. Residues: CASSVGRQGGYGYTF.

With respect to this clonotype: A much larger clone differs by one base, so this may be a read error. The chain joins TRBV7-2 to TRBJ2-1; D is uncertain. The germline gives CDR1 SGHTA, CDR2 FQGNSA. This CDR3 has 13 residues. CDR3 DNA: TGTGCCGGCAGCTTAGGCGTTTACAATGAGCAGTTCTTC. Translated, it gives CAGSLGVYNEQFF.

This chain uses TRBV11-2 with TRBJ1-6; D may be TRBD1 (6 bases). V was shortened by 6 bases and J by 9 bases, with 21 bases between the two germline ends. From germline, CDR1 is SGHAT and CDR2 FQNNGV. This CDR3 spans 16 amino acids. In DNA, the CDR3 is TGTGCCAGCAGTCGGACAGTCCAGGGCGGTAGTTCACCCCTCCACTTT. This encodes CASSRTVQGGSSPLHF.

This sequence joins TRBV12-3 or TRBV12-4 and TRBJ1-2; D gene uncertain. Trimming shortened V by 8 bases and J by 2 bases, and 12 bases separated the two germline ends. This CDR3 comprises 13 residues. The CDR3 spells CASVKTVNYGYTF. CDR3 DNA: TGTGCCAGCGTCAAGACCGTAAACTATGGCTACACCTTC.

The chain couples TRBV29-1 to TRBJ2-1; 9 nucleotides align to TRBD2. From germline, CDR1 is SQVTM and CDR2 ANQGSEA. J gave up 4 bases and V 4 bases, and 8 bases lay outside the gene matches. The CDR3 sequence is 15 residues long. The CDR3 DNA reads as TGCAGCGTTGTGGGGCGGGAGGGCTCTTACAATGAGCAGTTCTTC. It encodes CSVVGREGSYNEQFF.

This clonotype has at least ten counts. The chain uses TRBV6-5 and TRBJ2-7; TRBD2 might be the D (7 bases). The CDR3 extends over 15 amino acids. V lost 0 bases to trimming and J lost 2 bases, with 11 bases between them. Germline CDR1 is MNHEY and CDR2 is SVGAGI. The CDR3 DNA reads as TGTGCCAGCAGTTACTCGTGGGGGGGCCCCTACGAGCAGTACTTC. This translates into CASSYSWGGPYEQYF.

Worth noting for this clonotype: This may be a read error, as it is one base from a much larger clone. The chain combines TRBV13 with TRBJ2-7; TRBD2 agrees at 7 bases. Germline V gene data show CDR1 as PRHDT and CDR2 as FYEKMQ (reference sequence). This CDR3 has 14 amino acids. The trim removed 5 bases at V and 2 bases at J, leaving 6 bases unmatched. CDR3 in amino acids: CASSASGPPYEQYF. CDR3 sequence (DNA): TGTGCCAGCAGCGCTAGCGGTCCGCCCTACGAGCAGTACTTC. The entire variable domain, with the rest obtained from reference TRBV13 and TRBJ2-7, is as follows: AAGVIQSPRHLIKEKRETATLKCYPIPRHDTVYWYQQGPGQDPQFLISFYEKMQSDKGSIPDRFSAQQFSDYHSELNMSSLELGDSALYFCASSASGPPYEQYFGPGTRLTVT.

The V call is TRBV10-1, the J call TRBJ2-5, with D uncertain. This CDR3 is 15 amino acids long. Looked up from germline, CDR1 is WNHNN and CDR2 is SYGVQD (reference sequence). Trimming shortened V by 0 bases and J by 5 bases, and 13 bases separated the two germline ends. The CDR3 nucleotides read TGCGCCAGCAGTGAGTCGAAGGCTTTCTGGGAGACCCAGTACTTC. It specifies CASSESKAFWETQYF.

This clonotype was detected a few times. V usage is TRBV2 and J usage is TRBJ1-1; no firm D call. Trimming pared 4 bases from V and 5 bases from J, leaving 14 bases between. Germline V gene lookup returns CDR1 SNHLY and CDR2 FYNNEI. The CDR3 has 14 amino acids. The CDR3, as DNA: TGTGCCAGCAGTGCGGAGGGCGGAGGGACTGAAGCTTTCTTT. Translating gives CASSAEGGGTEAFF. Full variable domain (missing parts from reference TRBV2 and TRBJ1-1): EPEVTQTPSHQVTQMGQEVILRCVPISNHLYFYWYRQILGQKVEFLVSFYNNEISEKSEIFDDQFSVERPDGSNFTLKIRSTKLEDSAMYFCASSAEGGGTEAFFGQGTRLTVV.

This rearrangement joins TRBV9 to TRBJ2-7; perhaps D is TRBD1 or TRBD2 (6 bases each). Germline loops: CDR1 SGDLS, CDR2 YYNGEE. The CDR3 consists of 16 residues. The V gene lost 0 bases and the J gene lost 0 bases, with 13 bases spanning the gap. CDR3 sequence reads: CASSVGGAPSSYEQYF. In DNA, the CDR3 is TGTGCCAGCAGCGTAGGGGGGGCGCCCAGCTCCTACGAGCAGTACTTC.

In the case of this clonotype: A much larger clone differs by one base, so this may be a read error. A read error is likely, as this CDR3 ends without the conserved phenylalanine or tryptophan. The chain links TRBV5-3 to TRBJ2-7; D is unclear. TRBV5-3 is designated an ORF whose function remains uncertain. This CDR3 contains 15 residues. In nucleotides, the CDR3 is TGTGCCAGCAGCTTGGATTTGGGTGGGTCCTACGAGCAGTACCTC. This sequence encodes CASSLDLGGSYEQYL.

This clonotype was observed a few times. The chain couples TRBV11-2 to TRBJ2-1, with D possibly called TRBD1 or TRBD2 (5 bases each). V lost 4 bases, J lost 5 bases, and 15 bases lay in between. Germline loops: CDR1 SGHAT, CDR2 FQNNGV. This CDR3 spans 15 amino acids. CDR3 bases: TGTGCCAGCAGCTCGACAGACGGGGTTGACAATGAGCAGTTCTTC. Protein: CASSSTDGVDNEQFF.

This clonotype turned up a few times. The chain uses TRBV7-6 and TRBJ2-7; 8 nucleotides align to TRBD2. The germline V gene has CDR1 SGHVS and CDR2 FNYEAQ. The CDR3 consists of 17 residues. V shed 7 bases, J shed 2 bases, and the junction held 16 bases outside the gene matches. The CDR3 sequence is CASTPLSSSGAPYEQYF. CDR3 nucleotides: TGTGCCAGCACCCCCCTCTCGAGTAGCGGGGCCCCCTACGAGCAGTACTTC.

The CDR3 region has the DNA TGTGCCAGCAGCGCCACCCGGGACAGGGGCCTCGAAAAACTGTTTTTT. The encoded protein is CASSATRDRGLEKLFF. The chain employs TRBV7-9 and TRBJ1-4; 10 positions agree with TRBD1. V trimming: 5 bases; J trimming: 8 bases; junction bases outside the gene matches: 11. The CDR3 loop spans 16 amino acids. The germline gives CDR1 SEHNR, CDR2 FQNEAQ (reference sequence).

The sample holds a few counts of this clonotype. The CDR3 nucleotides are TGTGCCAGCAGTGAACTGGCGGGGGCGGTCGACGAGCAGTTCTTC. As protein: CASSELAGAVDEQFF. The V call is TRBV6-1, the J call TRBJ2-1; weak D call: TRBD2 (7 bases). V was clipped by 2 bases and J by 10 bases, with 18 bases between them. Looked up from germline, CDR1 is MNHNS and CDR2 is SASEGT. This CDR3 has 15 residues.

This chain uses TRBV30 with TRBJ2-1; D not certain. CDR3 length: 12 residues. V was trimmed by 5 bases and J by 5 bases, leaving 10 bases between them. Germline CDR1 and CDR2: GTSNPN and SVGIG (reference sequence). CDR3 sequence (DNA): TGTGCCTGGCGGCCCGCGAACAATGAGCAGTTCTTC. As protein: CAWRPANNEQFF.

This chain links TRBV5-6 with TRBJ1-5; D uncertain. Per germline, CDR1 SGHDT and CDR2 YYEEEE. V lost 4 bases and J lost 6, with 17 bases in between. CDR3 size: 15 residues. The CDR3 is CASSGGPGNGQPQHF. The CDR3 DNA reads as TGTGCCAGCAGCGGCGGCCCTGGGAACGGTCAGCCCCAGCATTTT.

This clonotype was found a few times. The chain recombines TRBV6-5 with TRBJ1-1; D gene uncertain. The germline V gene encodes CDR1 MNHEY and CDR2 SVGAGI. Trimming removed 3 bases at V and 0 bases at J, with 8 bases between. The CDR3 length is 14 residues. The CDR3 DNA is TGTGCCAGCAGTTATAATGATGTGAACACTGAAGCTTTCTTT. It translates to CASSYNDVNTEAFF.

This clonotype was seen a handful of times. The rearrangement uses TRBV7-9 and TRBJ1-2; unclear D gene. The CDR3 is 13 amino acids. Germline V gene sequence: CDR1 SEHNR, CDR2 FQNEAQ (reference sequence). The V gene lost 4 bases and the J gene lost 4 bases, with 10 bases spanning the gap. CDR3 DNA sequence: TGTGCCAGCAGCTCGACGGATCCCTATGGCTACACCTTC. Protein product: CASSSTDPYGYTF.

This clonotype was recorded a few times. The gene calls are TRBV6-5 and TRBJ2-5; 8 bases match TRBD2. The length of the CDR3 is 15 residues. V was pared by 2 bases and J by 2 bases, with 4 bases of the junction left unmatched. Germline CDR1 MNHEY, CDR2 SVGAGI. CDR3 sequence: CASSYEASGQETQYF. As DNA, the CDR3 is TGTGCCAGCAGTTACGAGGCTAGCGGGCAAGAGACCCAGTACTTC.

This clonotype was found many times. The chain joins TRBV7-6 to TRBJ2-7, with D maybe TRBD2 (5 bases). Trimming took off 5 bases at V and 3 bases at J, with 11 bases between the two ends. Germline V lookup: CDR1 SGHVS, CDR2 FNYEAQ. The CDR3 contains 13 residues. This CDR3 reads CASSPGGVYEQYF. CDR3 coding DNA: TGTGCCAGCAGCCCCGGAGGAGTCTACGAGCAGTACTTC.